Below are 2 T cell receptor beta chains sequenced from a single sample in a study of T-cell memory formation after mild COVID-19. TCRdb passed the 5' RACE reads through MiXCR, listing each CDR3 protein once. Of about 290,000 distinct CDR3 sequences listed, 15% to 20% were seen once; the top ten hold 22%. The sample consisted of PBMCs or a T cell subset sorted from them (not recorded which). The receptors derive from a young man who had mild COVID-19 (a few samples of this study predate the infection). Cell type and time point are not known.

Many counts were recorded for this clonotype. The chain has TRBV2 and TRBJ2-5; no clear D. Trimming cost V 1 base and J 7 bases, with 10 bases left between them. This CDR3 spans 13 amino acids. The germline V gene has CDR1 SNHLY and CDR2 FYNNEI. The CDR3 region has the DNA TGTGCCAGCAGTGAAGACTTACTTAGGACCCAGTACTTC. It yields the protein CASSEDLLRTQYF.

V gene TRBV6-5 combines with J gene TRBJ1-6, with D perhaps TRBD1 (5 bases). Germline V gene sequence: CDR1 MNHEY, CDR2 SVGAGI. The CDR3 is 14 amino acids. Trimming cost V 5 bases and J 9 bases, with 14 bases left between them. CDR3 amino acids: CASSNPRVGSPLHF. In DNA form, the CDR3 reads TGTGCCAGCAGTAACCCCAGGGTCGGTTCACCCCTCCACTTT.